This T cell receptor beta chain emerged from a study of T cells after yellow fever vaccination (dated by TCRdb to between 2018 and 2020). Some background on the complete study: Libraries from fractions with low cell numbers were prepared with the SMART-Seq v4 Ultra Low Input RNA kit. Two healthy male donors, one aged 18 to 30 and one aged 30 to 40 years, made up the cohort. To track T-cell clones before and after primary and booster YFV17D yellow fever vaccination, bulk TCR alpha and beta repertoires were sequenced longitudinally. Bulk PBMC replicates and cell subsets were isolated from blood drawn at multiple timepoints before and after both primary and secondary immunization.

What the treatment or condition label conveys for this sample: live attenuated yellow fever vaccine strain. At each blood-draw timepoint, two biological replicates of bulk PBMCs were collected. PBMCs were isolated from peripheral blood using a standard Ficoll-Paque protocol. TriZol was used to extract RNA from bulk PBMCs, from CD4 and CD8 fractions, and from dextramer-positive and dextramer-negative fractions. TCR cDNA was synthesized by 5'RACE template switching, through which a universal primer site and unique molecular identifiers were introduced. Priming for cDNA synthesis came from both the TCR alpha and TCR beta constant segments. Library amplification involved two PCR steps, and the second step added sample barcodes and sequencing adapters. Sequencing of libraries was performed on Illumina HiSeq 2500 (2x100 bp) or NovaSeq (2x150 bp). In the paper's pipeline: MIGEC was used to demultiplex reads and collapse the reads into UMI consensus sequences, and MiXCR was used for V(D)J alignment. Using edgeR on replicate PBMC samples, clonotypes were called vaccine-responding if FDR was below 0.01 and the log2 fold change was above 5 up to day 15. Bulk clonotypes were assigned CD4 or CD8 identity according to which sequenced CD4 or CD8 repertoire held them at higher abundance. The public reads were quality trimmed at Q25 with fastp and then assembled into clones with MiXCR by TCRdb, keeping productive beta chains. Rows merge per CDR3 protein into single entries with the most common DNA and genes. These V and J calls originate from TCRdb's pipeline instead of the authors' own analysis. This sample lists about 630,000 distinct CDR3 sequences; approximately 13% were detected once. The ten largest clonotypes hold about 16% of the sample.

The V end loses 5 bases and the J end loses 8 bases, and a stretch of 18 bases separates them. The CDR3 contains 13 residues, cysteine and phenylalanine counted. Just the 39-base CDR3 DNA is kept, in frame starting at base 1. Looking up the germline V gene (reference sequence) yields CDR1 DFQATT and CDR2 SNEGSKA. Study-wide findings and limitations: The secondary T-cell response was found to be weaker but faster than the primary response, with a peak reached on day 5 rather than on day 15. The study included only a couple of donors, which limits how far the findings can be generalized. Most clones expanded after primary vaccination were re-detected after the booster (almost 97% of CD4 and 80% to 90% of CD8), suggesting broad memory maintenance. FACS-sorted repertoires could contain abundant contaminating clonotypes from the bulk population, so computational filtering was required. A small share of clonotypes occurred in both CD4 and CD8 compartments, likely arising from convergent recombination.

A note on this clonotype: What antigen it recognizes has not been identified. Per-base quality was not reported, and no clone a single base away is much larger than it.

The sequence was obtained from a man aged 30 to 45 who received the YFV17D yellow fever vaccine. The rearrangement combines TRBV20-1 with TRBJ1-1; the D gene cannot be named for sure. The source was PBMCs, collected on the day of the yellow fever booster vaccination. CDR3 loop: CSAVRGLSSEAFF. The nucleotides read TGCAGTGCTGTACGAGGCCTTAGTTCAGAAGCTTTCTTT.